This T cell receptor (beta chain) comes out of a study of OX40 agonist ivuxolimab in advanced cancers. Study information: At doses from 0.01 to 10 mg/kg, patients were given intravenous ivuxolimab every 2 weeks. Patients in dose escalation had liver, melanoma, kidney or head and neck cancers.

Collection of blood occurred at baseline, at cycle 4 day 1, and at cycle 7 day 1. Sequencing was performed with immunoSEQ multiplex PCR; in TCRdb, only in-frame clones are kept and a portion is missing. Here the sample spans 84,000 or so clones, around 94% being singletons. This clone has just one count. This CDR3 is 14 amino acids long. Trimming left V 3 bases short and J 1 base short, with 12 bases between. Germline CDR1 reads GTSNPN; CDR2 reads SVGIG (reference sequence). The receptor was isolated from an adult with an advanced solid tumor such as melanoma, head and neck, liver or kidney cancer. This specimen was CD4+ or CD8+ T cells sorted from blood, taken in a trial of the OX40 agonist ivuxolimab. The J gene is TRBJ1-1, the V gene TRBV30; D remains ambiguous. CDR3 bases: TGTGCCTGGAGCCCCGTCTACCGGAACACTGAAGCTTTCTTT. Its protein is CAWSPVYRNTEAFF.